The clone carrying this T cell receptor beta chain was observed a few times. What it binds is not known. This sample was taken from a study of blood T cells in healthy people across ages. Findings of the study overall: It was held that diversity estimates obtained from one million T cells represented underestimates.

Donors were healthy Caucasian individuals from Russia aged roughly 6 to 95. A second PCR, run for roughly 7 to 11 cycles, used a sample-barcoded 5' primer plus a J-beta primer mix. Each cDNA molecule was tagged by a template-switch adaptor that had 12 random nucleotides. One entry per CDR3 protein, called by TCRdb with MiXCR from the 5' RACE reads. The sample contains some 1,500,000 distinct CDR3 sequences, approximately 43% of which appear only once. The sequencing input was blood. This sequence originates from a woman aged 18-29 years in good health.

CDR3 DNA sequence: TGTGCCACCAGCGAAATACTAGCGGGAGGGCCTATTGAGCAGTTCTTC. Amino acid sequence: CATSEILAGGPIEQFF. The V call is TRBV15, the J call TRBJ2-1; TRBD2 matches at 13 bases. There are 16 residues in the CDR3. Germline V lookup: CDR1 LNHNV, CDR2 YYDKDF (reference sequence). V dropped 5 bases and J dropped 9; count of bases not matched to a gene: 10. Drawing the rest from reference TRBV15 and TRBJ2-1, the complete variable domain is DAMVIQNPRYQVTQFGKPVTLSCSQTLNHNVMYWYQQKSSQAPKLLFHYYDKDFNNEADTPDNFQSRRPNTSFCFLDIRSPGLGDTAMYLCATSEILAGGPIEQFFGPGTRLTVL.